The entry that follows covers one T cell receptor (beta chain) sequence. Its target is not known. This record comes from a study of cytomegalovirus exposure and HLA in healthy donors. General observations from the study: Rarity characterized most TCR sequences, yet some public TCRs appeared in many donors. Researchers catalogued 150 or so TCR beta chains as cytomegalovirus-associated.

The CDR3 contains 14 residues. CDR1 and CDR2 from the germline V gene are SGHRS and YFSETQ. The germline V and J ends were trimmed by 3 bases and 7 bases, with 17 bases remaining between them. Produced via immunoSEQ multiplex PCR; TCRdb's table is partial and in-frame only. This sample has some 180,000 clones; about 81% occur once, and the top ten carry around 1.2%. The specimen sequenced was PBMCs. The TCR was taken from a woman younger than 45 in good health and CMV-seronegative. V is TRBV5-1 and J is TRBJ2-7, with D possibly being TRBD2 (6 bases). The CDR3 region has the DNA TGCGCCAGCAGCTCCTCCGGGGGTATGCGAGAGCAGTACTTC. Translated, it gives CASSSSGGMREQYF. The full variable domain, rest sourced from reference TRBV5-1 and TRBJ2-7, is KAGVTQTPRYLIKTRGQQVTLSCSPISGHRSVSWYQQTPGQGLQFLFEYFSETQRNKGNFPGRFSGRQFSNSRSEMNVSTLELGDSALYLCASSSSGGMREQYFGPGTRLTVT.